Described below is a single T cell receptor (beta chain) sequence and its context. No antigen is known for it. These data are taken from a study of shared clonotypes between healthy human individuals. Overall study: Per donor, three plates held CD4 naive cells, three held CD4 memory, two held CD8 naive and one held CD8 memory. General observations from the study: Shared clonotypes across all four donors exceeded non-shared ones in generation probability.

V lost 1 base, J lost 6 bases, and 7 bases lay in between. The CDR3 is made up of 11 amino acids. Per germline, CDR1 SQVTM and CDR2 ANQGSEA. Sequencing used immunoSEQ multiplex PCR; TCRdb keeps in-frame clones, though not all of them. The sample records 100,000 or so clones, about 71% being singletons. Free of recent acute infections or vaccinations, the donors were healthy HIV-negative adults. Adult Caucasians living in Nashville, Tennessee made up all of the donors. The sample taken for sequencing was memory CD8+ T cells sorted from blood. Subset given: CD45RO+ cells pooled with CCR7-negative TemRA cells. The TCR originated in a woman aged 25 to 45 in good health. This chain connects TRBV29-1 to TRBJ2-7, with D uncertain. CDR3 nucleotide sequence: TGCAGCGTTGAAGGGGTAGGCGAGCAGTACTTC. Translated, it gives CSVEGVGEQYF.